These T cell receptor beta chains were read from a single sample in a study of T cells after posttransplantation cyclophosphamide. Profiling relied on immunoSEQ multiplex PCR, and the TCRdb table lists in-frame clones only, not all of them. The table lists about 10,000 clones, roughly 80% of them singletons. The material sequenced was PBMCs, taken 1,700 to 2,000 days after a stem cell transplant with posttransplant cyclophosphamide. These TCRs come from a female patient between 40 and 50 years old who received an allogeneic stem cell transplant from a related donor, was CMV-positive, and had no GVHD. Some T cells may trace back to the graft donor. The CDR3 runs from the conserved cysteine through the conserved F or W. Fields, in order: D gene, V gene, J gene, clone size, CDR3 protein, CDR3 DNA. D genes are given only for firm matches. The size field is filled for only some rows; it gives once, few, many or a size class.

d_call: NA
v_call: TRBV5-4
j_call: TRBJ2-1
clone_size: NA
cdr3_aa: CASSLAGVAHEQFF
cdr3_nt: TGTGCCAGCAGCTTGGCCGGGGTAGCCCATGAGCAGTTCTTC

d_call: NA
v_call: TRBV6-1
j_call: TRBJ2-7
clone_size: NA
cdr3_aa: CASSESQAYEQYF
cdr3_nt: TGTGCCAGCAGTGAAAGCCAGGCTTACGAGCAGTACTTC

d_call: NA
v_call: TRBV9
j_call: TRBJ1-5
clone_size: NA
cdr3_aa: CASSVAGESRPQHF
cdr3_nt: TGTGCCAGCAGCGTCGCGGGGGAGAGTCGGCCCCAGCATTTT

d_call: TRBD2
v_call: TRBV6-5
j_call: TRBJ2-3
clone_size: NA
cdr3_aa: CASSLSGGPIDTQYF
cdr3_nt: TGTGCCAGCAGCCTTAGCGGGGGGCCGATAGATACGCAGTATTTT

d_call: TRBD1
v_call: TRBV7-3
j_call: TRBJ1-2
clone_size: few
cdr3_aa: CASSLTPDRDGYTF
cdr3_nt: TGTGCCAGCAGCTTAACCCCCGACAGGGATGGCTACACCTTC

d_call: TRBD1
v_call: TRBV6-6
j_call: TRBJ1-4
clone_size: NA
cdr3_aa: CASSYLGQGNEKLFF
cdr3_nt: TGTGCCAGCAGTTACTTGGGACAGGGGAATGAAAAACTGTTTTTT

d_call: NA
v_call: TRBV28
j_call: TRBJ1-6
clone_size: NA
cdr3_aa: CASILGGLRYNSPLHF
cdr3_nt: NA

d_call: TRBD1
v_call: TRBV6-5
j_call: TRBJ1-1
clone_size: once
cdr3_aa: CASSNTRDRATEAFF
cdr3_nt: TGTGCCAGCAGTAACACCCGGGACAGGGCTACTGAAGCTTTCTTT

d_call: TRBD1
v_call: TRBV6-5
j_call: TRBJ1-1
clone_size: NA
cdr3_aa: CASRGQGPTEAFF
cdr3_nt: TGTGCCAGCAGGGGACAGGGGCCCACTGAAGCTTTCTTT

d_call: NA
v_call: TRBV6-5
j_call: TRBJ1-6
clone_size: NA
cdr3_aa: CASRPAENSPLHF
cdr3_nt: TGTGCCAGCAGACCTGCTGAGAATTCACCCCTCCACTTT

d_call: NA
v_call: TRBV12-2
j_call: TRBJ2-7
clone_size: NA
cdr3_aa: CASRLNTAKSYEQYF
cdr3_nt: TGTGCAAGTCGCTTAAATACAGCTAAGTCCTACGAGCAGTACTTC

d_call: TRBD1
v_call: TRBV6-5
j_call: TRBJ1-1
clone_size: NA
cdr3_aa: CASRRQGNGATEAFF
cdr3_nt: TGTGCCAGCAGGCGACAGGGGAATGGGGCAACTGAAGCTTTCTTT

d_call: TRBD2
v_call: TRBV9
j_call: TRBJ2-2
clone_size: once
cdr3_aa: CASSVTSGGFSNTGELFF
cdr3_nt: TGTGCCAGCAGCGTGACTAGCGGGGGGTTTTCTAACACCGGGGAGCTGTTTTTT

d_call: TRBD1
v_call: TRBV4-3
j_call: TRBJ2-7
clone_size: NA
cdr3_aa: CASSRSAGGAEGEQYF
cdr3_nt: TGCGCCAGCAGCCGCTCGGCAGGGGGCGCGGAAGGCGAGCAGTACTTC

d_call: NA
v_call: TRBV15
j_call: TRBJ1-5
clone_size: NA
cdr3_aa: CATSRVSVNQPQHF
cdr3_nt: TGTGCCACCAGCAGAGTCTCAGTTAATCAGCCCCAGCATTTT

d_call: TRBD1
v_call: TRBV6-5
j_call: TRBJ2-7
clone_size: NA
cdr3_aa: CASSRHGQGRYEQYF
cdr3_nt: TGTGCCAGCAGTCGTCATGGACAGGGCCGCTACGAGCAGTACTTC

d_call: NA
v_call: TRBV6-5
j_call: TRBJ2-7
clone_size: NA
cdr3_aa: CASETVTYEQYF
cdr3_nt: TGTGCCAGCGAAACGGTGACCTACGAGCAGTACTTC

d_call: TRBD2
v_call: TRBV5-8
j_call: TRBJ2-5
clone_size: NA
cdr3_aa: CASTGGTSGETQYF
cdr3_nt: TGTGCCAGCACGGGGGGGACGAGCGGGGAGACCCAGTACTTC

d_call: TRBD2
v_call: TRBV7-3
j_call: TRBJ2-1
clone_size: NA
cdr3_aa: CASSFGTSGGSEQFF
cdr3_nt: TGTGCCAGCAGCTTTGGGACTAGCGGGGGGTCTGAGCAGTTCTTC

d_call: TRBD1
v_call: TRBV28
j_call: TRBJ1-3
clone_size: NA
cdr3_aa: CASIQGGPGNTIYF
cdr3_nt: TGTGCCAGCATCCAGGGGGGCCCTGGAAACACCATATATTTT

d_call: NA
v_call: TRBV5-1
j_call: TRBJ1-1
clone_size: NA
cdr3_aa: CASSAESALSAEAFF
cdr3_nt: TGCGCCAGCAGCGCAGAAAGCGCACTAAGCGCTGAAGCTTTCTTT

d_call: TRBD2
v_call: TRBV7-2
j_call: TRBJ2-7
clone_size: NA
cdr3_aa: CASSFEGTSPSYEQYF
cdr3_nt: TGTGCCAGCAGCTTCGAAGGGACTAGCCCCTCCTACGAGCAGTACTTC

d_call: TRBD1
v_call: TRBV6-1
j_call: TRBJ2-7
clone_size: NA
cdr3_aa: CASSVNWDRSNEQYF
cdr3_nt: TGTGCCAGCAGTGTCAACTGGGACAGATCCAACGAGCAGTACTTC

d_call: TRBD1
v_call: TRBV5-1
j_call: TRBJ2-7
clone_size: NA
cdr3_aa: CASSREGQGVYEQYF
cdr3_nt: TGCGCCAGCAGCAGAGAGGGACAGGGTGTCTACGAGCAGTACTTC

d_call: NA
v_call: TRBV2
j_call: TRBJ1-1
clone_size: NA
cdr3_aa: CASSSRAGANTEAFF
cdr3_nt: TGTGCCAGCAGTTCAAGGGCGGGTGCGAACACTGAAGCTTTCTTT

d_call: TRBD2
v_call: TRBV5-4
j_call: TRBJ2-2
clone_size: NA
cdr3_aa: CASTSGGAPGIGELFF
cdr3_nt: TGTGCCAGCACTAGCGGGGGGGCCCCTGGGATAGGGGAGCTGTTTTTT

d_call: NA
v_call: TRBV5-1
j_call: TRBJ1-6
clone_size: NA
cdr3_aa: CASTLGTGMNSPLHF
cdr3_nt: TGCGCCAGCACCCTAGGTACAGGGATGAATTCACCCCTCCACTTT

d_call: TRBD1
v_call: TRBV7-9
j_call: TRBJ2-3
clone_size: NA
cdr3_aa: CASSSPPDRDSTDTQYF
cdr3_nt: TGTGCCAGCAGCTCGCCACCGGACAGGGATAGCACAGATACGCAGTATTTT

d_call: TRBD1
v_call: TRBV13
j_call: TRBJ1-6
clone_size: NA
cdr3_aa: CASSKGQGSYNSPLHF
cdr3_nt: TGTGCCAGCAGCAAGGGACAGGGGTCCTATAATTCACCCCTCCACTTT

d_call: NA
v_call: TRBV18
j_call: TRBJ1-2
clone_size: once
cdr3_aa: CASSQRLSEKRFGGYTF
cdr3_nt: TGTGCCAGCTCACAGCGTCTAAGCGAGAAACGCTTTGGCGGCTACACCTTC

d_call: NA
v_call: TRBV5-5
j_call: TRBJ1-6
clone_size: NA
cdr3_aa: CASSQITRGDSPLHF
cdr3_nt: TGTGCCAGCAGCCAGATAACCAGGGGAGATTCACCCCTCCACTTT

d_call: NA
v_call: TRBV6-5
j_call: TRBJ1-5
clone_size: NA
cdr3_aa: CASRPGGGYNQPQHF
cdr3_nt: TGTGCCAGCAGGCCCGGGGGGGGCTATAATCAGCCCCAGCATTTT

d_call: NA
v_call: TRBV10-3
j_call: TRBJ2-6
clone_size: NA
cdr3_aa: CAISEISPISSGANVLTF
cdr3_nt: TGTGCCATCAGTGAAATTTCCCCAATTAGCTCTGGGGCCAACGTCCTGACTTTC

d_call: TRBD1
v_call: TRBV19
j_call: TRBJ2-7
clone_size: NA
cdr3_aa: CAGTGGLHYEQYF
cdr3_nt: TGTGCCGGCACAGGGGGTCTCCACTACGAGCAGTACTTC

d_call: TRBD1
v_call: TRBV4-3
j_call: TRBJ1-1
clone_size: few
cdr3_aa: CASSQGLQGARNTEAFF
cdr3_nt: TGCGCCAGCAGCCAAGGACTACAGGGGGCAAGGAACACTGAAGCTTTCTTT

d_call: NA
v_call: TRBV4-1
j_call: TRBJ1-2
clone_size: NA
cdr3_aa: CASSGGQTNYGYTF
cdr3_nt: TGCGCCAGCAGCGGAGGCCAAACTAACTATGGCTACACCTTC

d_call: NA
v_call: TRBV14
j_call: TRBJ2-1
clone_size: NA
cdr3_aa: CASSQDRGRGHEQFF
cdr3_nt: TGTGCCAGCAGCCAAGATCGCGGCAGGGGCCATGAGCAGTTCTTC

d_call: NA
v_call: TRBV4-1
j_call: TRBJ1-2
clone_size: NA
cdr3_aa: CASSRSQATGGLGYGYTF
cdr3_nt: TGCGCCAGCAGCCGATCTCAGGCTACCGGTGGGTTAGGCTATGGCTACACCTTC

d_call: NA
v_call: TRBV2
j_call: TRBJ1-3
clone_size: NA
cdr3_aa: CASSGDGNTIYF
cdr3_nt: TGTGCCAGCAGCGGGGATGGAAACACCATATATTTT

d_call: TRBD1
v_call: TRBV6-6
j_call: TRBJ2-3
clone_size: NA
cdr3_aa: CASSPGQSTDTQYF
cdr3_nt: TGTGCCAGCAGTCCGGGACAGAGCACAGATACGCAGTATTTT

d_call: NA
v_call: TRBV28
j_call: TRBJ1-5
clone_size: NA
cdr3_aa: CASSLGGVSNQPQHF
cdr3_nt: TGTGCCAGCAGTTTAGGAGGGGTTAGCAATCAGCCCCAGCATTTT

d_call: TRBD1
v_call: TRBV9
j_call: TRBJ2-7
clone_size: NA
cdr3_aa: CASSPRQGAHYEQYF
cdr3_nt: TGTGCCAGCAGCCCCCGACAGGGGGCCCACTACGAGCAGTACTTC

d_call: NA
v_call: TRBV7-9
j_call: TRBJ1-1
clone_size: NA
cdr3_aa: CASSPRQDKNTEAFF
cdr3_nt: TGTGCCAGCAGCCCCAGACAGGACAAGAACACTGAAGCTTTCTTT

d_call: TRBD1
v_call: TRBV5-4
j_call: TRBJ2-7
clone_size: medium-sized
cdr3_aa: CASSLGDRGVREQYF
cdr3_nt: TGTGCCAGCAGCTTGGGGGACAGGGGGGTTCGGGAGCAGTACTTC

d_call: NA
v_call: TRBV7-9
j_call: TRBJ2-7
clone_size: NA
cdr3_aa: CASESGGPRYEQYF
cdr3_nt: TGTGCCAGCGAGAGCGGCGGACCGCGCTACGAGCAGTACTTC

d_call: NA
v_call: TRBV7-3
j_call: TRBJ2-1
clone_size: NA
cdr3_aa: CASSLGRGKFF
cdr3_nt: TGTGCCAGCAGCTTGGGTCGCGGGAAGTTCTTC

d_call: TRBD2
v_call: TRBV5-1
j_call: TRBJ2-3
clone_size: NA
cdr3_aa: CASGESGGRDTQYF
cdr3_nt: TGCGCCAGCGGGGAAAGCGGGGGGCGCGATACGCAGTATTTT

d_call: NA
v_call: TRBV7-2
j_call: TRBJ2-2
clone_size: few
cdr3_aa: CASSLASRNTGELFF
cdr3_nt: TGTGCCAGCAGCTTAGCTAGCAGGAACACCGGGGAGCTGTTTTTT

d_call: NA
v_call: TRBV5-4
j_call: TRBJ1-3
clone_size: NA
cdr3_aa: CASSWGEISGNTIYF
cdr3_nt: TGTGCCAGCAGCTGGGGGGAGATCTCTGGAAACACCATATATTTT

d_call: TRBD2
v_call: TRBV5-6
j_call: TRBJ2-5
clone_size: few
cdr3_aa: CASSLAGRGARETQYF
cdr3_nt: TGTGCCAGCAGCTTGGCCGGGCGGGGGGCCAGGGAGACCCAGTACTTC

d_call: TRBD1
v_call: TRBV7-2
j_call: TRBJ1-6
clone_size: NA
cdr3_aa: CASSKDRGTRSSYNSPLHF
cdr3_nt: TGTGCCAGCAGCAAGGACAGGGGGACGCGAAGTTCCTATAATTCACCCCTCCACTTT

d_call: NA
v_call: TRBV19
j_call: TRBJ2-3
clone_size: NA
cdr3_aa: CASSIVRGSTDTQYF
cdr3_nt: TGTGCCAGTAGTATAGTGCGGGGCAGCACAGATACGCAGTATTTT

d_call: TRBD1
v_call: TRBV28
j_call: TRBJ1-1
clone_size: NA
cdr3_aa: CASAGTGGIGAFF
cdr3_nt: TGTGCCAGCGCCGGGACAGGGGGTATAGGAGCTTTCTTT

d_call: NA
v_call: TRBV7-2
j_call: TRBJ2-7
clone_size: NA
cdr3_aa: CASSLAPEEAYEQYF
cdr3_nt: TGTGCCAGCAGCTTAGCGCCGGAAGAGGCCTACGAGCAGTACTTC